The sequence of this TCR beta chain was determined in a study of human T cells and chemical hapten exposure. Study-level background: Patch testing placed 0.01% DPC on the upper back, with readings at 6 days.

This clonotype has a count of ten or more. Germline V gene data show CDR1 as SGHRS and CDR2 as YFSETQ. This CDR3 region has 18 residues. V shed 4 bases, J shed 5 bases, and the junction held 12 bases outside the gene matches. Sample time point: patch test 1, 2 weeks after DPC sensitization. Treatment given: therapeutic diphenylcyclopropenone sensitization with weekly scalp DPC. Total RNA came from unfractionated whole blood. TCRdb reprocessed the RACE reads via MiXCR and lists one record per CDR3 protein. Of 370,000 or so distinct CDR3 sequences listed, 4.8% are singletons. The sequence came from a woman aged 50 to 60 with alopecia areata. Some clones in this sample may be carry-over from other donors' samples. This specimen consisted of whole blood, obtained in connection with sensitization to the hapten diphenylcyclopropenone (DPC). This chain uses TRBV5-1 with TRBJ2-2, with 12 nucleotides matching TRBD2. CDR3 residues: CASSHQVTSGSSTGELFF. CDR3 DNA: TGCGCCAGCAGCCACCAAGTGACTAGCGGGAGTAGTACCGGGGAGCTGTTTTTT. The full variable domain, completed using reference TRBV5-1 and TRBJ2-2, is KAGVTQTPRYLIKTRGQQVTLSCSPISGHRSVSWYQQTPGQGLQFLFEYFSETQRNKGNFPGRFSGRQFSNSRSEMNVSTLELGDSALYLCASSHQVTSGSSTGELFFGEGSRLTVL.